In its sample, the clone carrying this T cell receptor beta chain is medium-sized. Its antigen is undetermined. These data originate in a study of neurological immune-mediated disorders. Each TCR transcript was tagged with a 10-nucleotide random UMI during 5'RACE. Per sequencing run, 15-18 subjects together gave over 200 million TCR-beta sequences. TCRdb reanalysed the 5' RACE reads using MiXCR and keeps one entry per CDR3 protein. The sample includes some 14,000 distinct CDR3 sequences, over 9.5% of them seen just once. Per germline, CDR1 DFQATT and CDR2 SNEGSKA (reference sequence). This CDR3 is 14 amino acids long. V was shortened by 6 bases and J by 1 base, with 13 bases between the two germline ends. 2 million PBMCs stored at -80 C were the source of the unsorted libraries. General study points: Patients with HTLV-1-associated myelopathy showed the most TCR clonal expansion. Those with multiple sclerosis showed the least, falling below healthy controls.

This receptor was obtained from a middle-aged woman in good health. The source material was PBMCs. This chain connects TRBV20-1 to TRBJ1-5; D is undetermined. The CDR3 nucleotides are TGCAGTGCCCCCCGGGTGGGGAGCAATCAGCCCCAGCATTTT. This sequence encodes CSAPRVGSNQPQHF.